Presented here are 2 T cell receptor beta chains from one specimen sequenced in a study of shared clonotypes between healthy human individuals. The method was immunoSEQ multiplex PCR; TCRdb's version includes in-frame clones alone and lacks a portion of them. This table has some 1,400,000 clones, around 97% appearing once. Sample: naive CD4+ T cells sorted from blood. Sample subset: CD45RA+ positively selected. These receptor sequences come from a young man in good health.

In its sample, this clone was seen a few times. The CDR3 coding sequence is TGTGCCAGCAGTAAACAGGGTGTTGGAGGCTACACCTTC. This codes for CASSKQGVGGYTF. V gene TRBV6-5 combines with J gene TRBJ1-2, with TRBD1 as a possible D gene (6 bases). Germline CDR1 and CDR2: MNHEY and SVGAGI. V was pared by 5 bases and J by 8 bases, with 15 bases between. The CDR3 contains 13 residues.

The chain carries TRBV6-6 and TRBJ2-3, with 9 nucleotides matching TRBD2. CDR1 and CDR2 (germline): MNHNY, SVGAGI (reference sequence). V lost 1 base and J lost 2; bases outside the gene matches: 4. CDR3 length equals 16 residues. In DNA form, the CDR3 reads TGTGCCAGCAGTTACTTGACTAGCGGCTACACAGATACGCAGTATTTT. As protein: CASSYLTSGYTDTQYF.